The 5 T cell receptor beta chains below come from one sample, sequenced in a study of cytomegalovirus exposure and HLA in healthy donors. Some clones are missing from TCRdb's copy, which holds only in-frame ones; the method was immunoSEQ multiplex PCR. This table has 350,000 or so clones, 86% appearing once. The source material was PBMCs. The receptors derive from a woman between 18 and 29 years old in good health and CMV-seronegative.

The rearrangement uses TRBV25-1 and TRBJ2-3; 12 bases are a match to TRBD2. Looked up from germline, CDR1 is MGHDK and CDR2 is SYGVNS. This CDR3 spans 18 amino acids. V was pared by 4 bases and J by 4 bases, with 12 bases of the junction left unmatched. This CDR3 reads CASSVSASGRAFADTQYF. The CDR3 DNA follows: TGTGCCAGCAGTGTATCGGCTAGCGGGAGGGCCTTCGCAGATACGCAGTATTTT.

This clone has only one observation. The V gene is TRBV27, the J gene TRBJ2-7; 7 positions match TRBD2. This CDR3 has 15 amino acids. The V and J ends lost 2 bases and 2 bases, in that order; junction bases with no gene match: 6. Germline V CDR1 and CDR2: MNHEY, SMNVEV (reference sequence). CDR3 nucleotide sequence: TGTGCCAGCAGTTTAGGGGGGGTAGCGACCTACGAGCAGTACTTC. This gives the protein CASSLGGVATYEQYF.

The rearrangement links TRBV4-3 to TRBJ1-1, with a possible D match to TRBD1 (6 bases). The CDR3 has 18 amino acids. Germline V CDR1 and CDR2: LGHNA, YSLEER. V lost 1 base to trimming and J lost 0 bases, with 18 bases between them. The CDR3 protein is CASSQVPGQGTMNTEAFF. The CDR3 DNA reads TGCGCCAGCAGCCAAGTTCCGGGACAAGGAACTATGAACACTGAAGCTTTCTTT.

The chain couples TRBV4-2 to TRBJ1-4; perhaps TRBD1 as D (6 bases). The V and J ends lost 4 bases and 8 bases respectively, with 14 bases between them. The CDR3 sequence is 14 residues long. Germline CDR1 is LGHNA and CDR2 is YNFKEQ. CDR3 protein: CASSRTALQEKLFF. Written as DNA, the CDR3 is TGTGCCAGCAGCCGGACAGCCCTTCAGGAAAAACTGTTTTTT.

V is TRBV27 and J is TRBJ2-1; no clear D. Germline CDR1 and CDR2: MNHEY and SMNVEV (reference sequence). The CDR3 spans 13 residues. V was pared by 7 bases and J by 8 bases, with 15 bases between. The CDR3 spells CASTSGVWDEQFF. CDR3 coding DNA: TGTGCCAGCACCTCAGGTGTGTGGGATGAGCAGTTCTTC.